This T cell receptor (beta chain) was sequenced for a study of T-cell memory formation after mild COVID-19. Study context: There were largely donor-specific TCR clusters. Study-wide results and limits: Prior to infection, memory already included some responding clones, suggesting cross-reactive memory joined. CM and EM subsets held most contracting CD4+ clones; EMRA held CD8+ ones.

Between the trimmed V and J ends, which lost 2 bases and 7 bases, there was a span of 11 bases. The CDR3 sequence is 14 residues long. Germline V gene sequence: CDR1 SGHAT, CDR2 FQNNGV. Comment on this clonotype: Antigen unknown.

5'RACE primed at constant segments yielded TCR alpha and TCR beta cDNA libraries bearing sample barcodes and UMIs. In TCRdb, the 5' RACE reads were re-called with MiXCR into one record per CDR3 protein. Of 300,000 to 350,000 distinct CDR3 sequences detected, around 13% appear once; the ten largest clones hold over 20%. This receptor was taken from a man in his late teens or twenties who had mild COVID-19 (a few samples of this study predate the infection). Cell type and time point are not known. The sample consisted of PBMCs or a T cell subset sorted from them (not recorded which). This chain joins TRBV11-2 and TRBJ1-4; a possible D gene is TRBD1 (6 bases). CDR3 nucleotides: TGTGCCAGCAGCTTATTAACAGGGCCTGAAAAACTGTTTTTT. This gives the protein CASSLLTGPEKLFF.